Reported below is one T cell receptor beta chain. The data originate from a study of technical replicates of blood from a handful of donors. Generated by immunoSEQ multiplex PCR, the TCRdb table keeps only in-frame clones and is missing some. Among about 73,000 clones listed, 93% were seen once. The receptor was isolated from a human donor in good health. The specimen sequenced was T cells isolated from PBMCs.

Here the CDR3 reads CASSLVDGRDEQFF. CDR3 sequence (DNA): TGCGCCAGCAGCTTGGTAGACGGGCGGGATGAGCAGTTCTTC. The genes are TRBV5-1 and TRBJ2-1; D is possibly TRBD2 (5 bases). CDR1 and CDR2 (germline): SGHRS, YFSETQ. This CDR3 comprises 14 residues. V lost 0 bases and J lost 8, with 12 bases in between. The full variable domain, its missing parts supplied by reference TRBV5-1 and TRBJ2-1, is KAGVTQTPRYLIKTRGQQVTLSCSPISGHRSVSWYQQTPGQGLQFLFEYFSETQRNKGNFPGRFSGRQFSNSRSEMNVSTLELGDSALYLCASSLVDGRDEQFFGPGTRLTVL.